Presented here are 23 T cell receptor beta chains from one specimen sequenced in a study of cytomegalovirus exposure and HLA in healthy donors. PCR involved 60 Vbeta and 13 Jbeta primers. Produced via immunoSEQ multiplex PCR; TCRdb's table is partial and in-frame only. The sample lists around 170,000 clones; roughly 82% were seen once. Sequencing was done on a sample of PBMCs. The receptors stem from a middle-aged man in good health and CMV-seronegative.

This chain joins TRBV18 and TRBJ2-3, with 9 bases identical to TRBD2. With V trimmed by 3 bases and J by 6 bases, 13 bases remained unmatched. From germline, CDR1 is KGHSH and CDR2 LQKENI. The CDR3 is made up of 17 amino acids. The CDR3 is CASSPGGGGPLTDTQYF. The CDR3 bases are TGTGCCAGCTCACCCGGCGGGGGGGGCCCTTTGACGGATACGCAGTATTTT.

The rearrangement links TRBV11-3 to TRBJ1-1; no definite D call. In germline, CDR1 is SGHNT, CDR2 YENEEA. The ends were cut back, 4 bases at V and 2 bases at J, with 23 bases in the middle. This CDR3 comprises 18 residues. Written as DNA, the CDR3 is TGTGCCAGCAGCTCCCTCGATGACACGGCACTCCGAAACACTGAAGCTTTCTTT. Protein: CASSSLDDTALRNTEAFF.

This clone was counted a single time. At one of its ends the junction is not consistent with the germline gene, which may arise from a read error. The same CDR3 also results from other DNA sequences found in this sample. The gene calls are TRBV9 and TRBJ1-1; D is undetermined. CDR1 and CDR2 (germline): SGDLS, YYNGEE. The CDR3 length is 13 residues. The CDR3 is CASSVHGETEAFF. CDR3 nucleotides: TGTGCCAGTAGCGTACACGGGGAAACTGAAGCTTTCTTT. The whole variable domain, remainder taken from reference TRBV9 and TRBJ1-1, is DSGVTQTPKHLITATGQRVTLRCSPRSGDLSVYWYQQSLDQGLQFLIQYYNGEERAKGNILERFSAQQFPDLHSELNLSSLELGDSALYFCASSVHGETEAFFGQGTRLTVV.

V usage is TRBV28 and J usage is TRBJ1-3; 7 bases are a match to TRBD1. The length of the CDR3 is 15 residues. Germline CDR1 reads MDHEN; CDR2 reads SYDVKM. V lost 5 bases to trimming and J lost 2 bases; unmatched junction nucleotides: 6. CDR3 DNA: TGTGCCAGCAGTCCACGAACAGGGGCTGGAAACACCATATATTTT. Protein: CASSPRTGAGNTIYF.

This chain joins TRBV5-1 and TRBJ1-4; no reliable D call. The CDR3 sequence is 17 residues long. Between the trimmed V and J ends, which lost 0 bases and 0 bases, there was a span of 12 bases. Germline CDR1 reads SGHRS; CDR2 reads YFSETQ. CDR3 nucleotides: TGCGCCAGCAGCTTGGGACCACTCGGGGCAACTAATGAAAAACTGTTTTTT. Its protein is CASSLGPLGATNEKLFF. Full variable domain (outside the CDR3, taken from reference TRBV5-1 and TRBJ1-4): KAGVTQTPRYLIKTRGQQVTLSCSPISGHRSVSWYQQTPGQGLQFLFEYFSETQRNKGNFPGRFSGRQFSNSRSEMNVSTLELGDSALYLCASSLGPLGATNEKLFFGSGTQLSVL.

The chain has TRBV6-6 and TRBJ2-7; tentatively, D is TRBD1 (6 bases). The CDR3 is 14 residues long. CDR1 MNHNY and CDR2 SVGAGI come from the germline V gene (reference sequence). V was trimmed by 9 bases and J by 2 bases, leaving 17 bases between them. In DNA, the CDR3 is TGTGCCAGTCGAAGTCAACAGGGACCCTACGAGCAGTACTTC. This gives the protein CASRSQQGPYEQYF.

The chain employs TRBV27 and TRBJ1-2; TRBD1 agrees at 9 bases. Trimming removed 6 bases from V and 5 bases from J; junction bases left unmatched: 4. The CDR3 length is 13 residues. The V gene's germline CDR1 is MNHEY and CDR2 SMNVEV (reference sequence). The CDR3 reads CASSRDRVYGYTF. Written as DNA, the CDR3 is TGTGCCAGCAGCCGGGACAGGGTGTATGGCTACACCTTC.

In DNA form, the CDR3 reads TGTGCCAGCAGAATTCCAGGTGTGAACACTGAAGCTTTCTTT. Translation: CASRIPGVNTEAFF. The V gene is TRBV27, the J gene TRBJ1-1; D call uncertain. V lost 6 bases to trimming and J lost 0 bases, with 11 bases between them. Germline CDR1 is MNHEY and CDR2 is SMNVEV (reference sequence). The CDR3 spans 14 residues.

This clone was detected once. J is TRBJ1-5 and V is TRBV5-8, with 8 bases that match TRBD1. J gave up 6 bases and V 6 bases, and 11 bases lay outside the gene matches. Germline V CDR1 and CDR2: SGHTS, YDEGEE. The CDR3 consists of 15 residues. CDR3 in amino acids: CASNRGQGAIQPQHF. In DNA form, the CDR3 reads TGTGCCAGCAACCGGGGTCAGGGGGCGATTCAGCCCCAGCATTTT.

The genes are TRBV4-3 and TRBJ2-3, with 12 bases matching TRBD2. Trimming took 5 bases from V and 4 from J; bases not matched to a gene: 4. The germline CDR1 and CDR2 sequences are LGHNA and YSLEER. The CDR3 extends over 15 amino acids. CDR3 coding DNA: TGCGCCAGCAGCGCTCTAGCGGGGGGGCCAGATACGCAGTATTTT. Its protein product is CASSALAGGPDTQYF.

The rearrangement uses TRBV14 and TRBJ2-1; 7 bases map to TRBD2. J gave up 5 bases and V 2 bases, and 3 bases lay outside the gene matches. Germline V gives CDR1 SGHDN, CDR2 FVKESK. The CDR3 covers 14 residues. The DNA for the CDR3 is TGTGCCAGCAGCCAACTAGCGGTAGACAATGAGCAGTTCTTC. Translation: CASSQLAVDNEQFF. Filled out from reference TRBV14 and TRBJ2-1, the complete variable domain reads EAGVTQFPSHSVIEKGQTVTLRCDPISGHDNLYWYRRVMGKEIKFLLHFVKESKQDESGMPNNRFLAERTGGTYSTLKVQPAELEDSGVYFCASSQLAVDNEQFFGPGTRLTVL.

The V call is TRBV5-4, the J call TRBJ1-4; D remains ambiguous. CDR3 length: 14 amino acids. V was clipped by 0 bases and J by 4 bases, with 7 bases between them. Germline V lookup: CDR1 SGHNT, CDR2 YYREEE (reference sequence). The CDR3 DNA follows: TGTGCCAGCAGCTTGGGTCCAATTAATGAAAAACTGTTTTTT. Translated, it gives CASSLGPINEKLFF.

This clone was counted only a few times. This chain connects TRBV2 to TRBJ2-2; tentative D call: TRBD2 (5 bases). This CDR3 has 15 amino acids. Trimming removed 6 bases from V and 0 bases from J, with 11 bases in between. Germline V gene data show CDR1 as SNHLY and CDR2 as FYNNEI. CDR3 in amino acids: CASRDSKTNTGELFF. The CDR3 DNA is TGTGCCAGCAGGGACTCCAAAACGAACACCGGGGAGCTGTTTTTT.

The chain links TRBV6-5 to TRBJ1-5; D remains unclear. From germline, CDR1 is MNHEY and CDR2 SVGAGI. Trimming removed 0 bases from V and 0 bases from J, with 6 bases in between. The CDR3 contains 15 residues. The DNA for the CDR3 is TGTGCCAGCAGTTACTCCTCGGGTAGCAATCAGCCCCAGCATTTT. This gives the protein CASSYSSGSNQPQHF.

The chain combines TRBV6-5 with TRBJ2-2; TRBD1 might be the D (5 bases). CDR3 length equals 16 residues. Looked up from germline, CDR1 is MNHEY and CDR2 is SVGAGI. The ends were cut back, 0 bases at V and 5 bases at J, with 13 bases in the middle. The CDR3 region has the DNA TGTGCCAGCAGTTACTCGACCAGGGTAGAGACCGGGGAGCTGTTTTTT. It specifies CASSYSTRVETGELFF.

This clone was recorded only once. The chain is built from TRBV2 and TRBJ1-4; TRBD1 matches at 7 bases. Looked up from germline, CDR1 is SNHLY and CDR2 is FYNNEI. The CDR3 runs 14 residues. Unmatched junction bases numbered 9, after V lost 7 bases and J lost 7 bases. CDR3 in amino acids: CASNQGERGEKLFF. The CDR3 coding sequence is TGTGCCAGCAACCAGGGGGAAAGAGGTGAAAAACTGTTTTTT.

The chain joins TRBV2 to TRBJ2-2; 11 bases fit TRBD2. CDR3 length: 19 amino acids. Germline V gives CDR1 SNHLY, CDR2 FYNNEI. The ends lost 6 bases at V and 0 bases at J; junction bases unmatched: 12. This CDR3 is CASRNIAGGFTSNTGELFF. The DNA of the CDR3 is TGTGCCAGCAGAAACATAGCGGGGGGGTTCACTTCGAACACCGGGGAGCTGTTTTTT.

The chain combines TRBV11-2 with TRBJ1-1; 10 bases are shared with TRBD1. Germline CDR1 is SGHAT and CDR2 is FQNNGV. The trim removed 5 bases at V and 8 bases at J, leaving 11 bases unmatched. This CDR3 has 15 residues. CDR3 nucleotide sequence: TGTGCCAGCAGCATGGGACAGGGGAACGCAGCGGAAGCTTTCTTT. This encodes CASSMGQGNAAEAFF.

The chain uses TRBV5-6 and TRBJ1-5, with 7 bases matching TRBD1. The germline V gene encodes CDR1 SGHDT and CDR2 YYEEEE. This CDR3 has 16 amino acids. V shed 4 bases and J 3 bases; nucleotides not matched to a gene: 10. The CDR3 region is CASSIHRGTNNQPQHF. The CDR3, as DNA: TGTGCCAGCAGCATTCACAGGGGAACTAACAATCAGCCCCAGCATTTT.

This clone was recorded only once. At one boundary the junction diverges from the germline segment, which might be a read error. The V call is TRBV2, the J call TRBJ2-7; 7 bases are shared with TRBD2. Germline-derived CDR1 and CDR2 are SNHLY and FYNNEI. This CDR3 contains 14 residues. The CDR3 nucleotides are TGTGCCAGCAGTAGGGAGGGCGGGAGTCCCCCCTCAGGGTTC. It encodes CASSREGGSPPSGF.

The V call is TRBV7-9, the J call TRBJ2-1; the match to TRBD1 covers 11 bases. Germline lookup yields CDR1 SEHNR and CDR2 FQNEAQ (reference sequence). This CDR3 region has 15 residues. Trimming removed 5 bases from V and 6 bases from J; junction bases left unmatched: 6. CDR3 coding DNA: TGTGCCAGCAGCGCCTGGACAGGGGGCTTCAATGAGCAGTTCTTC. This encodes CASSAWTGGFNEQFF.

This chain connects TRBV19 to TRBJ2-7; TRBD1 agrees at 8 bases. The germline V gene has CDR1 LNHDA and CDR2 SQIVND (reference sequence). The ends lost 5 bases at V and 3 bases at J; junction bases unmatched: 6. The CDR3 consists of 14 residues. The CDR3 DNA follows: TGTGCCAGTAGTCAGCAGGGGGCGGACTACGAGCAGTACTTC. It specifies CASSQQGADYEQYF.

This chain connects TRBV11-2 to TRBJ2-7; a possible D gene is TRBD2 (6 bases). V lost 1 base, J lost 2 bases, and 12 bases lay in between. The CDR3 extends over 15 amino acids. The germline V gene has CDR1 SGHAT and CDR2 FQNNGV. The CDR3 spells CASSLGTNYAYEQYF. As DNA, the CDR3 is TGTGCCAGCAGCTTAGGGACTAATTACGCCTACGAGCAGTACTTC.